The 18 T cell receptor beta chains in this list originate from one sample, sequenced in a study of T-cell reconstitution after alpha-beta-depleted transplantation in children. Construction of the TCRbeta library involved unique molecular identifiers. TCRdb called the PCR reads again in MiXCR, with one record for every CDR3 protein. The sample records hundreds of thousands of distinct CDR3 sequences, under 14% being singletons. This material consisted of peripheral blood, taken 180 days after TCRalphabeta/CD19-depleted stem cell transplant. These receptors came from a male patient aged 2-10 years who had a stem cell transplant for chronic granulomatous disease, so the T cells may come from the graft donor.

This clonotype was seen many times. The chain combines TRBV11-2 with TRBJ1-4; D is perhaps TRBD1 (6 bases). The V gene's germline CDR1 is SGHAT and CDR2 FQNNGV. V lost 4 bases to trimming and J lost 8 bases, with 20 bases between them. The CDR3 totals 16 residues. CDR3 amino acids: CASSSDRSGAREKLFF. DNA of the CDR3: TGTGCCAGCAGCTCAGATAGATCGGGGGCGAGGGAAAAACTGTTTTTT. Variable domain in full (rest from reference TRBV11-2 and TRBJ1-4): EAGVAQSPRYKIIEKRQSVAFWCNPISGHATLYWYQQILGQGPKLLIQFQNNGVVDDSQLPKDRFSAERLKGVDSTLKIQPAKLEDSAVYLCASSSDRSGAREKLFFGSGTQLSVL.

At least ten counts were recorded for this clonotype. The CDR3, as DNA: TGCAGTGCTAGAAGAAGCGGGGGACTCTACAATGAGCAGTTCTTC. It is translated as CSARRSGGLYNEQFF. This chain links TRBV20-1 with TRBJ2-1; the match to TRBD2 covers 8 bases. Germline assignment: CDR1 DFQATT and CDR2 SNEGSKA (reference sequence). Trimming cost V 2 bases and J 3 bases; bases outside gene matches: 6. CDR3 length equals 15 residues.

This clonotype was found many times. This sequence joins TRBV6-1 and TRBJ2-1, with TRBD1 identical over 8 bases. Per germline, CDR1 MNHNS and CDR2 SASEGT. The J segment lost 4 bases and the V segment lost 6 bases, leaving 8 bases of the junction unmatched. The CDR3 runs to 15 residues. The CDR3 DNA reads as TGTGCCAGCAGCCGGACAGGGATGGGTTACAATGAGCAGTTCTTC. Translation: CASSRTGMGYNEQFF.

This clonotype was counted ten times or more. This sequence joins TRBV11-2 and TRBJ2-5, with TRBD1 matching 12 bases. V lost 3 bases to trimming and J lost 5 bases; unmatched junction nucleotides: 7. The CDR3 consists of 16 residues. Germline CDR1 reads SGHAT; CDR2 reads FQNNGV. The CDR3 nucleotides are TGTGCCAGCAGCTTCCAGGGACAGGGGGCCGTTGAGACCCAGTACTTC. Its translation is CASSFQGQGAVETQYF.

The V call is TRBV5-4, the J call TRBJ2-3; D is possibly TRBD1 (6 bases). This CDR3 contains 15 residues. The germline CDR1 and CDR2 sequences are SGHNT and YYREEE (reference sequence). Trimming took off 2 bases at V and 0 bases at J, with 10 bases between the two ends. CDR3 DNA: TGTGCCAGCAGCTTACGGGACACTAGCACAGATACGCAGTATTTT. It yields the protein CASSLRDTSTDTQYF.

The rearrangement links TRBV19 to TRBJ1-2; 12 bases map to TRBD1. The CDR3 is 16 amino acids. Losses at the gene ends were 8 bases for V and 1 base for J; bases not matched to a gene: 8. Germline CDR1 LNHDA, CDR2 SQIVND (reference sequence). The DNA for the CDR3 is TGTGCCAGTTCCGGGACAGGGGGCAAGTTTAACTATGGCTACACCTTC. Translated: CASSGTGGKFNYGYTF.

Turning to this clonotype: A read error is possible here, since a much larger clone lies one base away. The genes are TRBV20-1 and TRBJ2-1, with TRBD2 matching 10 bases. The CDR3 has 17 amino acids. Trimming took 3 bases from V and 7 from J; bases not matched to a gene: 15. The germline gives CDR1 DFQATT, CDR2 SNEGSKA (reference sequence). The CDR3 sequence: CSASSPFLAGESNEQFF. In DNA form, the CDR3 reads TGCAGTGCTAGCTCCCCTTTTCTAGCGGGAGAATCGAATGAGCAGTTCTTC.

This clonotype was detected many times. V and J are TRBV7-2 and TRBJ2-4, with D perhaps TRBD1 (6 bases). The CDR3 spans 15 residues. From germline, CDR1 is SGHTA and CDR2 FQGNSA. The ends were cut back, 3 bases at V and 8 bases at J, with 17 bases in the middle. The CDR3 loop is CASSLGLGGRDIQYF. CDR3 coding DNA: TGTGCCAGCAGCTTGGGGCTAGGGGGACGAGACATTCAGTACTTC. The variable domain in full, completed from reference TRBV7-2 and TRBJ2-4, reads GAGVSQSPSNKVTEKGKDVELRCDPISGHTALYWYRQSLGQGLEFLIYFQGNSAPDKSGLPSDRFSAERTGGSVSTLTIQRTQQEDSAVYLCASSLGLGGRDIQYFGAGTRLSVL.

V is TRBV20-1 and J is TRBJ2-7, with D possibly being TRBD2 (5 bases). The CDR3 runs to 13 residues. CDR1 and CDR2 from the germline V gene are DFQATT and SNEGSKA (reference sequence). The CDR3 sequence: CSPKSGLAYEQYF. For the CDR3, the DNA is TGCAGCCCCAAGTCAGGACTCGCCTACGAGCAGTACTTC.

This clonotype was recorded at least ten times. CDR3 residues: CASSPVHHPQETQYF. The CDR3 coding sequence is TGTGCCAGCTCACCAGTACACCATCCCCAAGAGACCCAGTACTTC. The chain uses TRBV18 and TRBJ2-5; the D is unclear. The CDR3 runs to 15 residues. CDR1 is KGHSH and CDR2 is LQKENI in the germline V gene. V was pared by 2 bases and J by 1 base, with 11 bases between.

This clonotype showed up many times. The chain links TRBV20-1 to TRBJ2-3, with a tentative D call TRBD1 (5 bases). The germline V and J ends were trimmed by 0 bases and 3 bases, with 13 bases remaining between them. Germline V CDR1 and CDR2: DFQATT, SNEGSKA (reference sequence). CDR3 size: 15 residues. The CDR3 DNA reads as TGCAGTGCTAGAGATGACAGACGAGCAACAGATACGCAGTATTTT. It yields the protein CSARDDRRATDTQYF.

The chain employs TRBV18 and TRBJ2-3; D gene unclear. V was trimmed by 3 bases and J by 5 bases, leaving 6 bases between them. Germline V gene data show CDR1 as KGHSH and CDR2 as LQKENI. This CDR3 is built from 12 residues. For the CDR3, the DNA is TGTGCCAGCTCACCGGGTCAAGATACGCAGTATTTT. Its protein is CASSPGQDTQYF.

Details on this clonotype: This may arise from a read error, as a much more abundant clone is one base away. V and J are TRBV5-1 and TRBJ2-7, with D unresolved. From germline, CDR1 is SGHRS and CDR2 YFSETQ. This CDR3 comprises 13 residues. CDR3 DNA sequence: TGCGTCAGCAGCTTGGAGCACAACTACGAGCAGTACTTC. Translation gives CVSSLEHNYEQYF. The complete variable domain, with remaining parts taken from reference TRBV5-1 and TRBJ2-7, reads KAGVTQTPRYLIKTRGQQVTLSCSPISGHRSVSWYQQTPGQGLQFLFEYFSETQRNKGNFPGRFSGRQFSNSRSEMNVSTLELGDSALYLCVSSLEHNYEQYFGPGTRLTVT.

There are many counts of this clonotype. CDR3 amino acids: CASTTSGSFYEQYF. CDR3 nucleotides: TGTGCCAGCACGACTAGCGGGAGCTTCTACGAGCAGTACTTC. This sequence joins TRBV12-3 or TRBV12-4 and TRBJ2-7, with 12 bases aligning to TRBD2. The CDR3 consists of 14 residues. With 7 bases clipped from V and 3 bases from J, the junction kept 4 bases outside the gene matches.

This clonotype occurred many times. The chain combines TRBV11-2 with TRBJ1-6; 8 positions agree with TRBD1. V trimming: 0 bases; J trimming: 7 bases; junction bases outside the gene matches: 5. CDR1 and CDR2 (germline): SGHAT, FQNNGV. The CDR3 consists of 16 residues. CDR3 protein: CASSLEARGLNSPLHF. In nucleotides, the CDR3 is TGTGCCAGCAGCTTAGAAGCCAGGGGGCTCAATTCACCCCTCCACTTT.

The rearrangement joins TRBV30 to TRBJ2-7, with D unclear. Germline V gene sequence: CDR1 GTSNPN, CDR2 SVGIG (reference sequence). The CDR3 totals 13 residues. The V end was cut by 3 bases, the J end by 2 bases, with 11 bases between. CDR3 region: CAWSPTPTYEQYF. CDR3 nucleotide sequence: TGTGCCTGGAGCCCGACACCAACCTACGAGCAGTACTTC. The full variable domain, rest sourced from reference TRBV30 and TRBJ2-7, is SQTIHQWPATLVQPVGSPLSLECTVEGTSNPNLYWYRQAAGRGLQLLFYSVGIGQISSEVPQNLSASRPQDRQFILSSKKLLLSDSGFYLCAWSPTPTYEQYFGPGTRLTVT.

This clonotype was recorded at least ten times. This chain connects TRBV27 to TRBJ2-7; 8 bases line up with TRBD1. The CDR3 has 14 residues. J was trimmed by 3 bases and V by 4 bases; bases with no gene match: 5. CDR1 MNHEY and CDR2 SMNVEV come from the germline V gene (reference sequence). The CDR3 is CASSYQGASYEQYF. The CDR3, as DNA: TGTGCCAGCAGTTATCAGGGGGCTAGCTACGAGCAGTACTTC.

This clonotype has a count of ten or more. The rearrangement uses TRBV11-3 and TRBJ2-1; a weak D match, TRBD1 (6 bases). The CDR3 consists of 13 residues. Trimming took off 5 bases at V and 4 bases at J, with 9 bases between the two ends. Per germline, CDR1 SGHNT and CDR2 YENEEA. The CDR3 DNA sequence: TGTGCCAGCAGCCGCGGACAGTACAATGAGCAGTTCTTC. Residues: CASSRGQYNEQFF.